This TCR beta chain was recorded in a study of tumor-infiltrating lymphocytes in localized non-small cell lung cancer. Study overall: Several tumor histologies, both smoking statuses, and some post-neoadjuvant chemotherapy samples were included.

Here immunoSEQ multiplex PCR was the method, and the copy in TCRdb shows in-frame clones only, minus some. In the table there are 5,500 to 8,500 clones, 74% of which are singletons. Study results and caveats: Only some patients had TCR sequencing, depending on available tissue. No T-cell fraction difference was seen between IM1 and IM2 tumors.

Worth noting for this clone: Its antigen is still unknown.

J was trimmed by 2 bases and V by 1 base; bases with no gene match: 6. The germline V gene encodes CDR1 SEHNR and CDR2 FQNEAQ (reference sequence). This CDR3 region has 16 residues. The sequencing sample was made of uninvolved lung tissue not adjacent to the tumor. The TCR sequence derives from a human donor with non-small cell lung cancer. This chain joins TRBV7-9 and TRBJ2-3; 7 nucleotides match TRBD2. The CDR3 is CASSLGAGETTDTQYF. CDR3 nucleotide sequence: TGTGCCAGCAGCTTAGGTGCGGGGGAGACCACAGATACGCAGTATTTT.